Sequencing of this T cell receptor (beta chain) was carried out in a study of T cells in Graves' hyperthyroidism and ophthalmopathy. On the study more broadly: Peripheral blood was obtained at initial diagnosis, preceding any treatment.

Study-wide results and limits: Median prediction lead before ophthalmopathy onset was about 6.5 months with the model.

There are 14 residues in the CDR3. Germline V gene sequence: CDR1 MNHNS, CDR2 SASEGT. J gave up 7 bases and V 6 bases, and 7 bases lay outside the gene matches. This clonotype was recorded a few times. Its target is not known. From RNA transcripts, TCR beta CDR3 regions were amplified. In the first-round RT-PCR of the TCR CDR3, the HTBI primer set was used. Each CDR3 protein is one row after TCRdb ran MiXCR on the multiplex PCR reads. The sample yields a few hundred thousand distinct CDR3 sequences, around 16% seen once. The sequenced sample consisted of blood. The chain recombines TRBV6-1 with TRBJ1-3; 9 nucleotides match TRBD1. The receptor's source is a man aged 35 to 55 with Graves' hyperthyroidism. Here the CDR3 reads CASRPTGGYNTIYF. CDR3 DNA sequence: TGTGCCAGCAGGCCGACAGGGGGATACAACACCATATATTTT.